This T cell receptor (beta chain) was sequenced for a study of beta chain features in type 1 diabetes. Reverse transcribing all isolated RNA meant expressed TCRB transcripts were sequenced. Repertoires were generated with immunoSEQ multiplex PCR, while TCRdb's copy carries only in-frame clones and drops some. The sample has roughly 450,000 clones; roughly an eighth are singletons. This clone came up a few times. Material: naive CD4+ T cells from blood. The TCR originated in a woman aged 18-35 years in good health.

CDR3 DNA: TGCGCCAGCAGCACCTCCGCAGGGGAGTTCGATGGCTACACCTTC. This gives the protein CASSTSAGEFDGYTF. V usage is TRBV4-3 and J usage is TRBJ1-2, with D possibly being TRBD1 (6 bases). Germline CDR1 is LGHNA and CDR2 is YSLEER. The CDR3 extends over 15 amino acids. Trimming cost V 5 bases and J 6 bases, with 19 bases left between them.